The present T cell receptor beta chain was sequenced within a study of response to subunit inactivated influenza vaccine. From the RT-PCR reads, TCRdb called clonotypes with MiXCR, one entry per CDR3 protein. Seen here are around 480,000 distinct CDR3 sequences, approximately 11% observed once, and the top ten hold around 12%. This clonotype was seen only a few times. What it binds is not known. In germline, CDR1 is LGHDT, CDR2 YNNKEL (reference sequence). The V and J ends lost 0 bases and 6 bases, in that order; junction bases with no gene match: 10. CDR3 length equals 16 residues. Findings and caveats of the study: Each seasonal influenza vaccination recruits few new T cells, the authors suggested.

The material sequenced was PBMCs from blood, taken roughly 45 days after vaccination. The chain links TRBV3-1 to TRBJ1-1; 7 bases are shared with TRBD1. The origin of this receptor is a middle-aged man who received an inactivated influenza vaccine. The CDR3 coding sequence is TGTGCCAGCAGCCAAGAATCGAGGCGAGGGACAGCTGAAGCTTTCTTT. It encodes CASSQESRRGTAEAFF.